These T cell receptor beta chains were read from a single sample in a study of blood T cell repertoires in COVID-19. Assay used: immunoSEQ multiplex PCR; TCRdb lists only in-frame clones, some missing. The sample has approximately 300,000 clones, 75% to 90% seen once. The sequenced sample consisted of peripheral blood. The receptors were gathered from a man aged 25 to 40 with acute or convalescent COVID-19. Both conserved end residues are part of each CDR3. Each record gives: D gene, J gene, V gene, CDR3 DNA, CDR3 protein. A D gene is named only where the DNA matches it firmly.

NA | TRBJ1-2 | TRBV6-2/TRBV6-3 | TGTGCCAGCAGTTACTCGGGGGCACCTGGGCGAGGCTACACCTTC | CASSYSGAPGRGYTF
NA | TRBJ2-3 | TRBV7-2 | TGTGCCAGCAGCTCCTCCACCTCCGGGCTAGCGATTCGGACAGATACGCAGTATTTT | CASSSSTSGLAIRTDTQYF
NA | TRBJ1-5 | TRBV11-2 | TGTGCCAGCAGCTCCCCAAACAGGGTCCAGCATTTT | CASSSPNRVQHF
TRBD1 | TRBJ2-7 | TRBV5-1 | TGCGCCAGCTCCTACGGGACAGGGGGCCGCGAGCAGTACTTC | CASSYGTGGREQYF
NA | TRBJ1-5 | TRBV28 | TGTGCCAGCAGTTTACTCAATCAGCCCCAGCATTTT | CASSLLNQPQHF
TRBD2 | TRBJ2-7 | TRBV3-1/TRBV3-2 | TGTGCCAGCAGCCAAGAGCCCAGCGGGAGGCCCGTAGTCTACGAGCAGTACTTC | CASSQEPSGRPVVYEQYF
NA | TRBJ2-5 | TRBV11-3 | TGTGCCAGCAGCTCCCGGACGGAGGCCCAAGAGACCCAGTACTTC | CASSSRTEAQETQYF
NA | TRBJ1-1 | TRBV6-5 | TGTGCCAGCGGAATAGGACAGAACACTGAAGCTTTCTTT | CASGIGQNTEAFF
NA | TRBJ2-3 | TRBV11-1 | TGTGCCAGCAGCCCGGACTTAGCCGGGAATACGCAGTATTTT | CASSPDLAGNTQYF
TRBD1 | TRBJ1-1 | TRBV7-2 | TGTGCCAGCAGCTCACAGGGGCCCTATGAAGCTTTCTTT | CASSSQGPYEAFF
NA | TRBJ2-5 | TRBV9 | TGTGCCAGCAGCGTAGGCGGGGTGAGACAAGAGACCCAGTACTTC | CASSVGGVRQETQYF
NA | TRBJ1-4 | TRBV27 | TGTGCCAGCAGTCCGACGGCCGGGACACCCCGTCGGGGTGAAAAACTGTTTTTT | CASSPTAGTPRRGEKLFF
TRBD1 | TRBJ1-2 | TRBV25-1 | TGTGCCAGCAGTGACAGACAGGGCTGGGGCTATGGCTACACCTTC | CASSDRQGWGYGYTF
TRBD2 | TRBJ2-2 | TRBV6-5 | TGTGCCAGCAGTTACGAAGGCGGGAGGGCCATCGGGGAGCTGTTTTTT | CASSYEGGRAIGELFF
TRBD2 | TRBJ2-3 | TRBV4-1 | TGCGCCAGCAGCCGGACGGGAGGAGGAACGCAGTATTTT | CASSRTGGGTQYF